The clone carrying this T cell receptor beta chain was detected many times. Its target is unknown. TCRdb reprocessed the 5' RACE reads via MiXCR and lists one record per CDR3 protein. The sample shows approximately 220,000 distinct CDR3 sequences, more than 9% of them seen only once. This sample stems from a study of CD8 T cells in ankylosing spondylitis. Study results and limitations: Certain motif variants had earlier appeared in reactive arthritis synovial fluid and blood. Made up of eight highly homologous variants, a TCR beta motif appeared characteristic of ankylosing spondylitis blood.

The CDR3 covers 17 residues. V shed 3 bases and J shed 0 bases, with 14 bases lying between them. The TCR originated in a male donor with ankylosing spondylitis or in good health (not recorded which). V usage is TRBV6-7 and J usage is TRBJ2-2; the D is unclear. TRBV6-7 is recorded as an ORF, its role being uncertain. Sequencing used blood, either unsorted or a sorted T cell fraction (not recorded which). In DNA form, the CDR3 reads TGTGCCAGCAGTTATAATAACGGCTGCGCGAACACCGGGGAGCTGTTTTTT. Protein sequence: CASSYNNGCANTGELFF.